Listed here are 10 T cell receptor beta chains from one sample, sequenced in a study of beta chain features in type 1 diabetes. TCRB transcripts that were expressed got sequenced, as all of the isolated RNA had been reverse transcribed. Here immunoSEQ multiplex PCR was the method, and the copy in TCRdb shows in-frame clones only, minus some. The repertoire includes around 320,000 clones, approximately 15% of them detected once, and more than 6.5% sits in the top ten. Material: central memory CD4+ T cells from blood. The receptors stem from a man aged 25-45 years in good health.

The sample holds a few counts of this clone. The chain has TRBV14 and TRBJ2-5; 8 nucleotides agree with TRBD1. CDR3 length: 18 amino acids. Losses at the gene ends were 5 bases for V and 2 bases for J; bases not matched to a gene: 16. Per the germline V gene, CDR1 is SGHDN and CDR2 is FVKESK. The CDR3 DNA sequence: TGTGCCAGCAGCTTACGGACAGGGTTTGGGCCGGGACAAGAGACCCAGTACTTC. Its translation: CASSLRTGFGPGQETQYF.

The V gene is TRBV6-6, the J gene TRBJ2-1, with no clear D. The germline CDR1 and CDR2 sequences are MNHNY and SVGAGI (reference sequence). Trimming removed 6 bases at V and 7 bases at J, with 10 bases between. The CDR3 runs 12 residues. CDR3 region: CASRSWGNEQFF. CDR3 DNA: TGTGCCAGCAGATCATGGGGTAATGAGCAGTTCTTC.

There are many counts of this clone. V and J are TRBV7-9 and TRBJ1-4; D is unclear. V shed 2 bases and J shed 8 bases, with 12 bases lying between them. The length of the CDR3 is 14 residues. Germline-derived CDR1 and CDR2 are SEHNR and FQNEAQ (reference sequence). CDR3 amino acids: CASSLSRGGEKLFF. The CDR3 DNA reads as TGTGCCAGCAGCTTATCCCGGGGTGGGGAAAAACTGTTTTTT.

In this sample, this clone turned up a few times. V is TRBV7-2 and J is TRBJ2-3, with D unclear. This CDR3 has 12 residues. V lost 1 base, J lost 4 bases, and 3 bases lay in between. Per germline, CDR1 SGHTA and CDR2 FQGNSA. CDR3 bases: TGTGCCAGCAGCTTAGGTCCAGATACGCAGTATTTT. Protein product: CASSLGPDTQYF.

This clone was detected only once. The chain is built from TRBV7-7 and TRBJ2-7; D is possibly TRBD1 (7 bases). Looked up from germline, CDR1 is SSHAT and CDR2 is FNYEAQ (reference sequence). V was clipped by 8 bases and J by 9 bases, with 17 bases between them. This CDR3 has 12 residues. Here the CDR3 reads CASRDSLGGQYF. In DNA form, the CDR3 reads TGTGCCAGCCGGGACAGCCTGGGAGGGCAGTACTTC.

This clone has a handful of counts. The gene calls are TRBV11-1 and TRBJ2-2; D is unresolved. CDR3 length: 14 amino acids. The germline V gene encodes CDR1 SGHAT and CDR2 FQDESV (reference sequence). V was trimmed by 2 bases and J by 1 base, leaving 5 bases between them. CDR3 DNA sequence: TGTGCCAGCAGCTTATTGGTGAACACCGGGGAGCTGTTTTTT. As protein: CASSLLVNTGELFF.

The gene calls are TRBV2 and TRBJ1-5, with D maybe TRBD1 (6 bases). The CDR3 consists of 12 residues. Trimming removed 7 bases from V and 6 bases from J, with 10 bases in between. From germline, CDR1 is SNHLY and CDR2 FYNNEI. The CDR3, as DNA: TGTGCCAGCAACCTCAGGGGTCAGCCCCAGCATTTT. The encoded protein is CASNLRGQPQHF.

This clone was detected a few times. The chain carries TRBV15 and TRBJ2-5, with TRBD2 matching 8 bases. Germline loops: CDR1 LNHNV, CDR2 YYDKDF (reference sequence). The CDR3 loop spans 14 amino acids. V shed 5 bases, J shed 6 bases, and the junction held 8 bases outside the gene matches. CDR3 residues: CATSPGTSWKTQYF. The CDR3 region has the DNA TGTGCCACCAGCCCTGGGACTAGTTGGAAGACCCAGTACTTC.

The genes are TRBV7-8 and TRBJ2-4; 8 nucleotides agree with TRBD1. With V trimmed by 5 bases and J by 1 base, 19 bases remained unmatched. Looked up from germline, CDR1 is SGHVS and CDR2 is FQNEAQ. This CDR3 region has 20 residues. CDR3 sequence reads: CASSPYRILPGQEAKNIQYF. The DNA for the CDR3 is TGTGCCAGCAGCCCTTATCGAATCTTACCGGGACAGGAGGCCAAAAACATTCAGTACTTC.

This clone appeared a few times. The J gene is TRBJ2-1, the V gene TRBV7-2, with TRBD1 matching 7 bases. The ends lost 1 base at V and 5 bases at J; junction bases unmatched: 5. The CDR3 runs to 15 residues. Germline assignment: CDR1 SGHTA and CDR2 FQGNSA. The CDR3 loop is CASSLGPGQNNEQFF. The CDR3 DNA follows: TGTGCCAGCAGCTTAGGACCGGGACAGAACAATGAGCAGTTCTTC.